This paragraph covers one T cell receptor (beta chain) sequence. Its antigen is not identified. Per germline, CDR1 MGHDK and CDR2 SYGVNS. With 4 bases clipped from V and 4 bases from J, the junction kept 4 bases outside the gene matches. CDR3 length: 14 amino acids. Here immunoSEQ multiplex PCR was the method, and the copy in TCRdb shows in-frame clones only, minus some. Of approximately 68,000 clones listed, about 78% are singletons. The sample originates from a study of vaccination effects on CD4 cells after COVID-19. Expansion with viral peptide pools was applied to antigen-specific CD4+ T cells by the ViraFEST assay prior to sequencing. At the end of around 11 days of culture, CD4+ T cells were isolated. In the vaccine recipients, nucleocapsid antibodies were negative and there was no prior SARS-CoV-2 infection.

The source material was CD4+ T cells from PBMCs cultured with SARS-CoV-2 spike peptides, sampled before COVID-19 vaccination. The rearrangement uses TRBV25-1 and TRBJ1-2; TRBD1 matches 9 bases. This receptor was identified in a human donor who received a COVID-19 vaccine. CDR3 in DNA: TGTGCCAGCAGTGGGGACAGGGATATCTATGGCTACACCTTC. This sequence encodes CASSGDRDIYGYTF.